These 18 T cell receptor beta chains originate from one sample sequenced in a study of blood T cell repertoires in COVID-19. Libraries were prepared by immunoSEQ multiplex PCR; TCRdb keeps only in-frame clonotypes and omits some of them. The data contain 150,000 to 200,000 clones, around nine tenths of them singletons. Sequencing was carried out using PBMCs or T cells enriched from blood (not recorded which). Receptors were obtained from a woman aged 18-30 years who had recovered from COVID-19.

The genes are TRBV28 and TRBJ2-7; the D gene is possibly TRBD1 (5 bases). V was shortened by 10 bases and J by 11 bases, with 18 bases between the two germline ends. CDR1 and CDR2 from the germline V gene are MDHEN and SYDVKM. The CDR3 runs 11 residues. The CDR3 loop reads CATITPGAEYF. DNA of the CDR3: TGTGCCACCATAACACCTGGGGCGGAGTACTTC.

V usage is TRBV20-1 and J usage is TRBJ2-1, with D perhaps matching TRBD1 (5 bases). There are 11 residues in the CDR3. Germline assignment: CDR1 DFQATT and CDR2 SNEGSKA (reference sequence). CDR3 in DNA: TGCAGGCTCACAGGTAGCAATGAGCAGTTCTTC. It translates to CRLTGSNEQFF.

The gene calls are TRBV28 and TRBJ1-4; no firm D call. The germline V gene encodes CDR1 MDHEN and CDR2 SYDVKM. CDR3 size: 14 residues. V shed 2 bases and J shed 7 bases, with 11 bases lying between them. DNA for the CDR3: TGTGCCAGCAGTTTAGCGAGGGTGGGTGAAAAACTGTTTTTT. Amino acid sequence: CASSLARVGEKLFF.

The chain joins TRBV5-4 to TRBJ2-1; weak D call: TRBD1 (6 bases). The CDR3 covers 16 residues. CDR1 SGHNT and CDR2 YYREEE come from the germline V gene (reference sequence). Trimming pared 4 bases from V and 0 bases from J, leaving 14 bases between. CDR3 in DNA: TGTGCCAGCAGCCAAAAACAGGGAAGCTCCTACAATGAGCAGTTCTTC. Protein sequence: CASSQKQGSSYNEQFF.

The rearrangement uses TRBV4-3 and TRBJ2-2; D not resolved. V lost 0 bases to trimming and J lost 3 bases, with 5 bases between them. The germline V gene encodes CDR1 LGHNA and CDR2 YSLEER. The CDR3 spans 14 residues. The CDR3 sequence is CASSQERYTGELFF. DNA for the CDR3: TGCGCCAGCAGCCAAGAGCGGTACACCGGGGAGCTGTTTTTT.

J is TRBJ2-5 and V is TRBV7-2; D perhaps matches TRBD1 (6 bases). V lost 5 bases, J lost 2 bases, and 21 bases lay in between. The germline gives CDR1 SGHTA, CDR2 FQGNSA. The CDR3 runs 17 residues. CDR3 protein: CASSPRGRGGRQETQYF. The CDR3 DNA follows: TGTGCCAGCAGCCCCAGGGGTAGGGGCGGTCGGCAAGAGACCCAGTACTTC.

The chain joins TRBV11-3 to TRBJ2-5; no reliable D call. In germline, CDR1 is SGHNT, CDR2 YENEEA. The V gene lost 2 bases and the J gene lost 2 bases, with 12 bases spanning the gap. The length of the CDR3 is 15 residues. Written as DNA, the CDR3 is TGTGCCAGCAGCTTAACCGGGTTCGGGCAAGAGACCCAGTACTTC. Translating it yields CASSLTGFGQETQYF.

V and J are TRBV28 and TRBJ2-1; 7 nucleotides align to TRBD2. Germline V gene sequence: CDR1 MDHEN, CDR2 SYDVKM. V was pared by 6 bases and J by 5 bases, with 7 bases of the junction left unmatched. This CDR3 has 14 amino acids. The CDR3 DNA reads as TGTGCCAGCAGCCCTTATCTAGCGGACAATGAGCAGTTCTTC. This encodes CASSPYLADNEQFF.

CDR3 bases: TGCGCCAGCAGCCAAGATAGAAGGGGCTCTGGGGCCAACGTCCTGACTTTC. This gives the protein CASSQDRRGSGANVLTF. V usage is TRBV4-1 and J usage is TRBJ2-6; a possible D gene is TRBD1 (5 bases). Germline V gene sequence: CDR1 MGHRA, CDR2 YSYEKL. V lost 0 bases and J lost 0, with 9 bases in between. CDR3 size: 17 residues.

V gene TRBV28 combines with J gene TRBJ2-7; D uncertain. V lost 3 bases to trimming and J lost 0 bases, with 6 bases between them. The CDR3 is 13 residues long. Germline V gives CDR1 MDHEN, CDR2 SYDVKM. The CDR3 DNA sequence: TGTGCCAGCAGTTTTGGGCACTCCTACGAGCAGTACTTC. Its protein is CASSFGHSYEQYF.

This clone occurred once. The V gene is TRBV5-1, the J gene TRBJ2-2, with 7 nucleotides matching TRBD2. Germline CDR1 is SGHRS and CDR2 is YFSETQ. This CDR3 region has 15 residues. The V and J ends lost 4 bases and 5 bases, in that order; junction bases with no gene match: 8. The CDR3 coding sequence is TGCGCCAGCAGCCCGCCCGGGAGGAATACCGGGGAGCTGTTTTTT. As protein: CASSPPGRNTGELFF.

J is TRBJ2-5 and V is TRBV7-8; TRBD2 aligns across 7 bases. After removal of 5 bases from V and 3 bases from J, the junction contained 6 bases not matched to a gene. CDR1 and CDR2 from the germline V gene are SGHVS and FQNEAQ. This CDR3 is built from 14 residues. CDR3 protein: CASSIRTREETQYF. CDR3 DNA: TGTGCCAGCAGCATAAGGACTAGGGAAGAGACCCAGTACTTC.

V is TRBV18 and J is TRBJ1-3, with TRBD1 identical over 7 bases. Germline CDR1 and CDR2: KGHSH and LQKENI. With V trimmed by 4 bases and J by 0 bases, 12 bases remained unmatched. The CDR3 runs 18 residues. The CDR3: CASSRRSGTDHSGNTIYF. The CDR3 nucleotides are TGTGCCAGCTCACGACGCTCCGGGACAGACCACTCTGGAAACACCATATATTTT.

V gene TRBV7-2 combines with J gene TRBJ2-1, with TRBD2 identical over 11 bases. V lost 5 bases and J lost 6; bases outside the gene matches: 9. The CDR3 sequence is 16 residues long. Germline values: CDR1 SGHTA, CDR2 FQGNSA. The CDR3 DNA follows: TGTGCCAGCAGCCCTCGTGGCACTAGCGGGAGCAATGAGCAGTTCTTC. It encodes CASSPRGTSGSNEQFF.

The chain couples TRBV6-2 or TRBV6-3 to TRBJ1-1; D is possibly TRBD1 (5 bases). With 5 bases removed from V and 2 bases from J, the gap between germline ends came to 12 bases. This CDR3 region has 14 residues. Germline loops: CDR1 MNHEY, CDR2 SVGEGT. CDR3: CASSPRQRNTEAFF. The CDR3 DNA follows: TGTGCCAGCAGTCCCCGACAGAGAAACACTGAAGCTTTCTTT.

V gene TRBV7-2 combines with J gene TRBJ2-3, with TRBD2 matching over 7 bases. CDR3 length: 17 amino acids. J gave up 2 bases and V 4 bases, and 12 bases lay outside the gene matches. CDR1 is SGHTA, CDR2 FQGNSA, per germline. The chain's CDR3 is CASSSGGASGFTDTQYF. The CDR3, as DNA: TGTGCCAGCAGCTCCGGTGGGGCTAGCGGTTTCACAGATACGCAGTATTTT.

CDR3 coding DNA: TGTGCCAGCAGTTTGAAGGGCGGGAGAGGAGATACGCAGTATTTT. It yields the protein CASSLKGGRGDTQYF. J is TRBJ2-3 and V is TRBV27; 7 bases fit TRBD2. Germline V gene sequence: CDR1 MNHEY, CDR2 SMNVEV (reference sequence). V lost 3 bases to trimming and J lost 5 bases; unmatched junction nucleotides: 8. This CDR3 is 15 amino acids long.

This chain's CDR3 is CASDSWSYGYTF. The CDR3 nucleotides read TGTGCCAGCGACTCCTGGTCCTATGGCTACACCTTC. This rearrangement joins TRBV2 to TRBJ1-2; D remains ambiguous. Germline lookup yields CDR1 SNHLY and CDR2 FYNNEI. V dropped 8 bases and J dropped 4 bases, with 11 bases sitting between them. The CDR3 has 12 residues.